These T cell receptor beta chains were read from a single sample in a study of cytomegalovirus exposure and HLA in healthy donors. Sequencing was performed with immunoSEQ multiplex PCR; in TCRdb, only in-frame clones are kept and a portion is missing. The table lists 200,000 to 250,000 clones, around 75% of them singletons, with 1.5% to 2% in the top ten. Sequenced: PBMCs. The receptors shown here come from a woman aged 25 to 39 in good health and CMV-seronegative. The CDR3 runs from the conserved cysteine through the conserved F or W. The D gene is left open where the match is weak. Some rows mark clone size as missing; the rest say once, few, many or name a class of expanded clone.

j_gene: TRBJ1-5; v_gene: TRBV6-6; d_gene: NA; abundance: NA; CDR3aa: CASSYSGSNQPQHF; CDR3nt: TGTGCCAGCAGTTATTCGGGTAGCAATCAGCCCCAGCATTTT
j_gene: TRBJ1-1; v_gene: TRBV18; d_gene: NA; abundance: NA; CDR3aa: CASSAGSNTEAFF; CDR3nt: TGTGCCAGCTCAGCCGGGTCGAACACTGAAGCTTTCTTT
j_gene: TRBJ2-2; v_gene: TRBV19; d_gene: NA; abundance: NA; CDR3aa: CASTLGGTGELFF; CDR3nt: TGTGCCAGTACCCTAGGGGGCACCGGGGAGCTGTTTTTT
j_gene: TRBJ1-5; v_gene: TRBV19; d_gene: NA; abundance: NA; CDR3aa: CASSMERTQHF; CDR3nt: TGTGCCAGTAGTATGGAGAGGACCCAGCATTTT
j_gene: TRBJ2-1; v_gene: TRBV5-6; d_gene: TRBD2; abundance: NA; CDR3aa: CASSPLAGGYNEQFF; CDR3nt: TGTGCCAGCAGCCCGCTAGCGGGGGGGTACAATGAGCAGTTCTTC
j_gene: TRBJ2-1; v_gene: TRBV6-6; d_gene: NA; abundance: NA; CDR3aa: CASSYIFSSYNEQFF; CDR3nt: TGTGCCAGCAGCTATATCTTTAGCTCCTACAATGAGCAGTTCTTC
j_gene: TRBJ1-5; v_gene: TRBV29-1; d_gene: TRBD1; abundance: NA; CDR3aa: CSVPTGQLYSNQPQHF; CDR3nt: TGCAGCGTTCCGACGGGACAGCTCTATAGCAATCAGCCCCAGCATTTT
j_gene: TRBJ2-3; v_gene: TRBV7-9; d_gene: NA; abundance: once; CDR3aa: CASSFSNSDTQYF; CDR3nt: TGTGCCAGCAGCTTTTCCAACTCGGATACGCAGTATTTT
j_gene: TRBJ1-6; v_gene: TRBV6-5; d_gene: NA; abundance: few; CDR3aa: CASSYSPGDNSPLHF; CDR3nt: TGTGCCAGCAGTTACTCGCCCGGTGATAATTCACCCCTCCACTTT
j_gene: TRBJ2-1; v_gene: TRBV6-1; d_gene: TRBD2; abundance: NA; CDR3aa: CASRTSGGEQFF; CDR3nt: TGTGCCAGCAGGACTTCGGGGGGTGAGCAGTTCTTC
j_gene: TRBJ2-7; v_gene: TRBV4-1; d_gene: TRBD2; abundance: NA; CDR3aa: CASSQAGTNSYEQYF; CDR3nt: TGCGCCAGCAGCCAGGCCGGGACTAACTCCTACGAGCAGTACTTC
j_gene: TRBJ2-7; v_gene: TRBV29-1; d_gene: TRBD2; abundance: NA; CDR3aa: CSVVGGARYEQYF; CDR3nt: TGCAGCGTTGTCGGGGGGGCCCGCTACGAGCAGTACTTC
j_gene: TRBJ1-1; v_gene: TRBV11-2; d_gene: NA; abundance: NA; CDR3aa: CASSLYPRGNTEAFF; CDR3nt: TGTGCCAGCAGCTTGTATCCGCGGGGGAACACTGAAGCTTTCTTT
j_gene: TRBJ2-7; v_gene: TRBV6-5; d_gene: TRBD1; abundance: NA; CDR3aa: CASTPTGGYEQYF; CDR3nt: TGTGCCAGCACACCGACAGGGGGCTACGAGCAGTACTTC
j_gene: TRBJ2-1; v_gene: TRBV2; d_gene: TRBD2; abundance: NA; CDR3aa: CASSEAGLPYLSYNEQFF; CDR3nt: TGTGCCAGCAGTGAAGCGGGACTACCGTACCTCTCCTACAATGAGCAGTTCTTC
j_gene: TRBJ2-2; v_gene: TRBV9; d_gene: TRBD2; abundance: few; CDR3aa: CASSARLAVNTGELFF; CDR3nt: TGTGCCAGCAGCGCACGACTAGCGGTGAACACCGGGGAGCTGTTTTTT
j_gene: TRBJ2-3; v_gene: TRBV6-1; d_gene: NA; abundance: NA; CDR3aa: CASTSTDTQYF; CDR3nt: TGTGCCAGCACTAGCACAGATACGCAGTATTTT
j_gene: TRBJ1-6; v_gene: TRBV5-1; d_gene: NA; abundance: NA; CDR3aa: CASSLGGPRAESPLHF; CDR3nt: TGCGCCAGCAGCTTGGGAGGGCCACGGGCGGAGTCACCCCTCCACTTT
j_gene: TRBJ1-2; v_gene: TRBV29-1; d_gene: NA; abundance: NA; CDR3aa: CSVEDGGRSNYGYTF; CDR3nt: TGCAGCGTTGAAGATGGTGGGAGGAGTAACTATGGCTACACCTTC
j_gene: TRBJ2-1; v_gene: TRBV27; d_gene: TRBD2; abundance: NA; CDR3aa: CASSLSGLAGYNEQFF; CDR3nt: TGTGCCAGCAGTTTATCCGGACTAGCGGGATACAATGAGCAGTTCTTC
j_gene: TRBJ2-7; v_gene: TRBV19; d_gene: NA; abundance: few; CDR3aa: CASSIMSGVEQYF; CDR3nt: TGTGCCAGTAGTATTATGAGTGGTGTCGAGCAGTACTTC
j_gene: TRBJ2-5; v_gene: TRBV5-8; d_gene: TRBD1; abundance: NA; CDR3aa: CASSHHGQGVGETQYF; CDR3nt: TGTGCCAGCAGCCACCACGGACAGGGAGTAGGGGAGACCCAGTACTTC
j_gene: TRBJ2-1; v_gene: TRBV6-5; d_gene: TRBD1; abundance: NA; CDR3aa: CASRLDPGGGKQFF; CDR3nt: TGTGCCAGCAGACTAGACCCAGGGGGCGGAAAGCAGTTCTTC
j_gene: TRBJ2-3; v_gene: TRBV2; d_gene: NA; abundance: NA; CDR3aa: CASSLQPLATSTDTQYF; CDR3nt: TGTGCCAGCAGTCTACAACCCCTGGCGACTAGCACAGATACGCAGTATTTT
j_gene: TRBJ1-6; v_gene: TRBV5-4; d_gene: NA; abundance: NA; CDR3aa: CASSLGADYNSPLHF; CDR3nt: TGTGCCAGCAGCTTGGGGGCAGACTATAATTCACCCCTCCACTTT
j_gene: TRBJ1-2; v_gene: TRBV27; d_gene: NA; abundance: few; CDR3aa: CASRTNRPDGYTF; CDR3nt: TGTGCCAGCCGAACCAATCGCCCGGATGGCTACACCTTC
j_gene: TRBJ2-7; v_gene: TRBV5-1; d_gene: NA; abundance: NA; CDR3aa: CASSLVGQPEQYF; CDR3nt: TGCGCCAGCAGCTTGGTTGGGCAGCCCGAGCAGTACTTC
j_gene: TRBJ2-5; v_gene: TRBV5-1; d_gene: NA; abundance: NA; CDR3aa: CASARGLGSGEETQYF; CDR3nt: TGCGCCAGCGCTCGCGGGTTGGGTTCTGGAGAAGAGACCCAGTACTTC
j_gene: TRBJ2-3; v_gene: TRBV2; d_gene: NA; abundance: NA; CDR3aa: CAVQNSPGLQPTDTQYF; CDR3nt: TGTGCCGTCCAGAACTCTCCGGGACTTCAACCCACAGATACGCAGTATTTT
j_gene: TRBJ2-1; v_gene: TRBV4-1; d_gene: NA; abundance: NA; CDR3aa: CASSQGPASSYNEQFF; CDR3nt: TGCGCCAGCAGCCAAGGGCCTGCCAGCTCCTACAATGAGCAGTTCTTC
j_gene: TRBJ2-1; v_gene: TRBV2; d_gene: TRBD2; abundance: once; CDR3aa: CASSEALAGVGYNEQFF; CDR3nt: TGTGCCAGCAGTGAAGCGTTAGCGGGAGTGGGTTACAATGAGCAGTTCTTC
j_gene: TRBJ2-1; v_gene: TRBV7-9; d_gene: TRBD2; abundance: NA; CDR3aa: CASSKFLADSYNEQFF; CDR3nt: TGTGCCAGCAGCAAGTTCCTAGCGGACTCCTACAATGAGCAGTTCTTC
j_gene: TRBJ2-1; v_gene: TRBV5-4; d_gene: TRBD2; abundance: NA; CDR3aa: CASSSKTSGVNNEQFF; CDR3nt: TGTGCCAGCAGCTCTAAGACTAGCGGGGTTAACAATGAGCAGTTCTTC
j_gene: TRBJ1-2; v_gene: TRBV25-1; d_gene: NA; abundance: NA; CDR3aa: CASSEGKWWGYSF; CDR3nt: TGTGCCAGCAGTGAGGGCAAATGGTGGGGCTACTCCTTC
j_gene: TRBJ2-1; v_gene: TRBV9; d_gene: NA; abundance: NA; CDR3aa: CASSAMAGGVDEQFF; CDR3nt: TGTGCCAGCAGCGCCATGGCTGGCGGGGTTGATGAGCAGTTCTTC
j_gene: TRBJ2-1; v_gene: TRBV29-1; d_gene: TRBD2; abundance: NA; CDR3aa: CSVEGGAGVINEQFF; CDR3nt: TGCAGCGTTGAAGGGGGAGCGGGGGTAATCAATGAGCAGTTCTTC
j_gene: TRBJ1-6; v_gene: TRBV5-6; d_gene: TRBD1; abundance: NA; CDR3aa: CASSLNRGRDSPLHF; CDR3nt: TGTGCCAGCAGCTTGAACAGGGGGCGAGATTCACCCCTCCACTTT
j_gene: TRBJ1-1; v_gene: TRBV16; d_gene: NA; abundance: NA; CDR3aa: CASSQVANTEAFF; CDR3nt: TGTGCCAGCAGCCAAGTGGCGAACACTGAAGCTTTCTTT
j_gene: TRBJ2-1; v_gene: TRBV27; d_gene: TRBD2; abundance: NA; CDR3aa: CASTLGLAGYNEQFF; CDR3nt: TGTGCCAGCACATTAGGACTAGCGGGTTACAATGAGCAGTTCTTC
j_gene: TRBJ2-3; v_gene: TRBV6-1; d_gene: TRBD2; abundance: NA; CDR3aa: CASSEATGTRGRDTQYF; CDR3nt: TGTGCCAGCAGTGAAGCAACCGGGACTAGGGGGAGGGATACGCAGTATTTT
j_gene: TRBJ1-1; v_gene: TRBV30; d_gene: TRBD1; abundance: NA; CDR3aa: CAWSHRGRETEAFF; CDR3nt: TGTGCCTGGAGTCACAGGGGGCGAGAAACTGAAGCTTTCTTT
j_gene: TRBJ2-1; v_gene: TRBV14; d_gene: NA; abundance: few; CDR3aa: CASSHNIGGVYNEQFF; CDR3nt: TGTGCCAGCAGCCATAATATAGGGGGGGTGTACAATGAGCAGTTCTTC
j_gene: TRBJ1-3; v_gene: TRBV10-2; d_gene: NA; abundance: NA; CDR3aa: CASSENSFSGNTIYF; CDR3nt: TGCGCCAGCAGCGAGAACAGTTTCTCTGGAAACACCATATATTTT
j_gene: TRBJ1-1; v_gene: TRBV7-6; d_gene: NA; abundance: once; CDR3aa: CASSFLRGEAFF; CDR3nt: TGTGCCAGCAGCTTCTTGCGGGGTGAAGCTTTCTTT
j_gene: TRBJ1-5; v_gene: TRBV6-6; d_gene: TRBD1; abundance: NA; CDR3aa: CASSYYGTGNQPQHF; CDR3nt: TGTGCCAGCAGTTATTATGGGACAGGGAATCAGCCCCAGCATTTT
j_gene: TRBJ2-5; v_gene: TRBV2; d_gene: TRBD1; abundance: NA; CDR3aa: CASSTTGEETQYF; CDR3nt: TGTGCCAGCAGTACGACAGGGGAAGAGACCCAGTACTTC
j_gene: TRBJ1-1; v_gene: TRBV15; d_gene: NA; abundance: NA; CDR3aa: CATSRESGYTEAFF; CDR3nt: TGTGCCACCAGCAGAGAGTCAGGGTACACTGAAGCTTTCTTT
j_gene: TRBJ2-3; v_gene: TRBV4-2; d_gene: TRBD2; abundance: NA; CDR3aa: CASSQDTSGSAPDTQYF; CDR3nt: TGTGCCAGCAGCCAAGACACTAGCGGGAGCGCTCCAGATACGCAGTATTTT
j_gene: TRBJ1-5; v_gene: TRBV6-5; d_gene: NA; abundance: NA; CDR3aa: CASSYGGNQPQHF; CDR3nt: TGTGCCAGCAGTTATGGAGGGAATCAGCCCCAGCATTTT
j_gene: TRBJ1-1; v_gene: TRBV6-5; d_gene: NA; abundance: NA; CDR3aa: CATIPSRQMSEAFF; CDR3nt: TGTGCCACGATCCCTTCGCGGCAGATGAGTGAAGCTTTCTTT
j_gene: TRBJ2-5; v_gene: TRBV29-1; d_gene: NA; abundance: NA; CDR3aa: CSVDGGGGTQYF; CDR3nt: TGCAGCGTTGACGGAGGAGGAGGGACCCAGTACTTC
j_gene: TRBJ2-2; v_gene: TRBV6-5; d_gene: NA; abundance: NA; CDR3aa: CASSRAGELFF; CDR3nt: TGTGCCAGCAGTCGCGCCGGGGAGCTGTTTTTT
j_gene: TRBJ2-1; v_gene: TRBV6-5; d_gene: NA; abundance: NA; CDR3aa: CASRLTQDYNEQFF; CDR3nt: TGTGCCAGCAGGCTGACACAGGATTACAATGAGCAGTTCTTC
j_gene: TRBJ2-5; v_gene: TRBV4-2; d_gene: NA; abundance: NA; CDR3aa: CASSGWGSDGETQYF; CDR3nt: TGTGCCAGCAGCGGTTGGGGCAGCGATGGGGAGACCCAGTACTTC